This T cell receptor beta chain is drawn from a study of beta chain features in type 1 diabetes. Findings of the study overall: Type 1 diabetes patients had VDJ junctions that carried fewer insertions and more deletions. Cells with high TCR expression could be over-represented when cDNA is sequenced. There was a moderate but significant shortening of TCRB CDR3s in all four CD4+ subsets of Type 1 diabetes patients.

This clone has a handful of counts. Antigen unknown. cDNA synthesis used the whole RNA isolate, giving expressed TCRB sequences. The table came from immunoSEQ multiplex PCR; TCRdb's copy has only in-frame clones and leaves some out. The sample lists some 200,000 clones, around 16% occurring once. This CDR3 is built from 14 residues. The V end lost 8 bases, the J end lost 5 bases, and 19 bases lay between the germline ends. The germline V gene encodes CDR1 MDHEN and CDR2 SYDVKM. Sequenced input: naive CD4+ T cells from blood. This chain connects TRBV28 to TRBJ2-7, with D possibly TRBD1 on 5 matching bases. The receptor comes from a man aged 25-40 years with type 1 diabetes. CDR3 DNA sequence: TGTGCCAGCCGTTGGCAGGGCATTTCCCACGAGCAGTACTTC. Protein: CASRWQGISHEQYF. The whole variable domain, remainder taken from reference TRBV28 and TRBJ2-7, is DVKVTQSSRYLVKRTGEKVFLECVQDMDHENMFWYRQDPGLGLRLIYFSYDVKMKEKGDIPEGYSVSREKKERFSLILESASTNQTSMYLCASRWQGISHEQYFGPGTRLTVT.